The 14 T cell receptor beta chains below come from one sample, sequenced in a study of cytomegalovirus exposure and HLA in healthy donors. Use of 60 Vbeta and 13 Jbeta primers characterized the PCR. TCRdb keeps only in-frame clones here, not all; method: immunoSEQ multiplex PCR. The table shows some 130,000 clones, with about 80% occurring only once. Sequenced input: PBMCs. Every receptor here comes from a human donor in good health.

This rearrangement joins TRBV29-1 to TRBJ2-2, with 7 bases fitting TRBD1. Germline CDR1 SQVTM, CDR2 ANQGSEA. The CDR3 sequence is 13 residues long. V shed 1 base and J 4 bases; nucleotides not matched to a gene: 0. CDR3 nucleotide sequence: TGCAGCGTTGAAGGGACAGGCACCGGGGAGCTGTTTTTT. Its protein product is CSVEGTGTGELFF.

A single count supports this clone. As DNA, the CDR3 is TGTGCCAGCTCACCATCCGGGACTAGCGGGAACAATGAGCAGTTCTTC. Protein sequence: CASSPSGTSGNNEQFF. V and J are TRBV18 and TRBJ2-1, with TRBD2 matching over 13 bases. Germline CDR1 is KGHSH and CDR2 is LQKENI. Trimming removed 2 bases from V and 5 bases from J; junction bases left unmatched: 3. The CDR3 consists of 16 residues.

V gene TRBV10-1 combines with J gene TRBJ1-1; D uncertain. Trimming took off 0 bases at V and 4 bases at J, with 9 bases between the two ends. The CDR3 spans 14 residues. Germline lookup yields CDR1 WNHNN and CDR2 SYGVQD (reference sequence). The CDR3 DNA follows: TGCGCCAGCAGTGAGTCTAGGGAGGCCACTGAAGCTTTCTTT. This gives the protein CASSESREATEAFF.

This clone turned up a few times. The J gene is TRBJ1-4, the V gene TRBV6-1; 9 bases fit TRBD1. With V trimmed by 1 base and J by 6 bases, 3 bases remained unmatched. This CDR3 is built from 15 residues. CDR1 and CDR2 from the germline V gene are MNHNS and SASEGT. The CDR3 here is CASSEGDRVDEKLFF. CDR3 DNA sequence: TGTGCCAGCAGTGAAGGGGACAGGGTTGATGAAAAACTGTTTTTT.

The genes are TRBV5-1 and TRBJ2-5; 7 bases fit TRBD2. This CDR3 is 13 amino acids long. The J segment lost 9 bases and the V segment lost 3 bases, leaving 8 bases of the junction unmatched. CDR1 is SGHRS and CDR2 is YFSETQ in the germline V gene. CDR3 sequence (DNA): TGCGCCAGCAGCTCAACCGGGGGGTTGGCCCAGTACTTC. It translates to CASSSTGGLAQYF.

This CDR3 reads CASSAGPSSYEQYF. The DNA of the CDR3 is TGTGCCAGCAGCGCGGGCCCCAGCTCCTACGAGCAGTACTTC. The gene calls are TRBV7-6 and TRBJ2-7; D is possibly TRBD2 (5 bases). The V gene lost 5 bases and the J gene lost 0 bases, with 11 bases spanning the gap. The CDR3 covers 14 residues. The germline CDR1 and CDR2 sequences are SGHVS and FNYEAQ.

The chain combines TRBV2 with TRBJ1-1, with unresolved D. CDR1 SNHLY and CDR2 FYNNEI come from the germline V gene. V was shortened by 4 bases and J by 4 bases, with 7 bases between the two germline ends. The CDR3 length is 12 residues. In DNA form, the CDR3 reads TGTGCCAGCAGTGTGGTCGGCACTGAAGCTTTCTTT. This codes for CASSVVGTEAFF. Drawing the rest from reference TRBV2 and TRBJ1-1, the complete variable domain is EPEVTQTPSHQVTQMGQEVILRCVPISNHLYFYWYRQILGQKVEFLVSFYNNEISEKSEIFDDQFSVERPDGSNFTLKIRSTKLEDSAMYFCASSVVGTEAFFGQGTRLTVV.

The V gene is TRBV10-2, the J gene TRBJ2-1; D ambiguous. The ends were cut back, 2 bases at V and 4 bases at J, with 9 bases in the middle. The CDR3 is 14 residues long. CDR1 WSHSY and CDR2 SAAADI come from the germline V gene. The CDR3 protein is CASSESSLYNEQFF. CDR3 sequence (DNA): TGCGCCAGCAGTGAGAGTAGCCTATACAATGAGCAGTTCTTC.

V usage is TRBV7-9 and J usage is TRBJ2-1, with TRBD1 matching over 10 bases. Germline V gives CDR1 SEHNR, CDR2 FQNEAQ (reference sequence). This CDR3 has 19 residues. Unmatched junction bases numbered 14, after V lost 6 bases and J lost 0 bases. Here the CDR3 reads CASSYPGTGVYSSYNEQFF. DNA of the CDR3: TGTGCCAGCAGTTACCCCGGGACAGGGGTATACAGCTCCTACAATGAGCAGTTCTTC.

As DNA, the CDR3 is TGTGCCAGCAGTTACTCTACGGGTCCCCTAGCCATTCAGTACTTC. Translation gives CASSYSTGPLAIQYF. The chain uses TRBV6-6 and TRBJ2-4; TRBD2 might be the D (5 bases). Germline assignment: CDR1 MNHNY and CDR2 SVGAGI (reference sequence). This CDR3 is built from 15 residues. Between the trimmed V and J ends, which lost 0 bases and 9 bases, there was a span of 15 bases.

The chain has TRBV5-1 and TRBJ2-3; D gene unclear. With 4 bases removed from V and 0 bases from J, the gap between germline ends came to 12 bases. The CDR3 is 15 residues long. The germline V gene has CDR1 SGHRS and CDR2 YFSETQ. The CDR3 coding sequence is TGCGCCAGCAGCCCTTCTCGGAGAAGCACAGATACGCAGTATTTT. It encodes CASSPSRRSTDTQYF.

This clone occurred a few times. The CDR3 loop reads CASSRSQDSSYEQYF. The CDR3, as DNA: TGTGCCAGCAGCAGATCCCAGGACAGCTCCTACGAGCAGTACTTC. The chain recombines TRBV6-5 with TRBJ2-7, with a possible D match to TRBD1 (6 bases). V lost 6 bases, J lost 0 bases, and 15 bases lay in between. In germline, CDR1 is MNHEY, CDR2 SVGAGI. The CDR3 is 15 amino acids.

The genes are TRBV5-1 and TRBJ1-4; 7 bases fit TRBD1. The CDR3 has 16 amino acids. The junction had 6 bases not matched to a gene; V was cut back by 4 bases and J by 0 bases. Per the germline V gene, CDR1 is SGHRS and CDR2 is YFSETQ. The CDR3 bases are TGCGCCAGCAGCGAACGGGACAGATCAACTAATGAAAAACTGTTTTTT. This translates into CASSERDRSTNEKLFF. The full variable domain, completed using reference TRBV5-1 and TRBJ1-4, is KAGVTQTPRYLIKTRGQQVTLSCSPISGHRSVSWYQQTPGQGLQFLFEYFSETQRNKGNFPGRFSGRQFSNSRSEMNVSTLELGDSALYLCASSERDRSTNEKLFFGSGTQLSVL.

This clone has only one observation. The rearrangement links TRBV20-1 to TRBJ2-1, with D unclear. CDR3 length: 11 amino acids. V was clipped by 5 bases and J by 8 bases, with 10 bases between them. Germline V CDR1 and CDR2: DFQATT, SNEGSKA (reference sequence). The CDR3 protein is CSAPAEYEQFF. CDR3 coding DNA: TGCAGTGCTCCCGCTGAGTATGAGCAGTTCTTC.